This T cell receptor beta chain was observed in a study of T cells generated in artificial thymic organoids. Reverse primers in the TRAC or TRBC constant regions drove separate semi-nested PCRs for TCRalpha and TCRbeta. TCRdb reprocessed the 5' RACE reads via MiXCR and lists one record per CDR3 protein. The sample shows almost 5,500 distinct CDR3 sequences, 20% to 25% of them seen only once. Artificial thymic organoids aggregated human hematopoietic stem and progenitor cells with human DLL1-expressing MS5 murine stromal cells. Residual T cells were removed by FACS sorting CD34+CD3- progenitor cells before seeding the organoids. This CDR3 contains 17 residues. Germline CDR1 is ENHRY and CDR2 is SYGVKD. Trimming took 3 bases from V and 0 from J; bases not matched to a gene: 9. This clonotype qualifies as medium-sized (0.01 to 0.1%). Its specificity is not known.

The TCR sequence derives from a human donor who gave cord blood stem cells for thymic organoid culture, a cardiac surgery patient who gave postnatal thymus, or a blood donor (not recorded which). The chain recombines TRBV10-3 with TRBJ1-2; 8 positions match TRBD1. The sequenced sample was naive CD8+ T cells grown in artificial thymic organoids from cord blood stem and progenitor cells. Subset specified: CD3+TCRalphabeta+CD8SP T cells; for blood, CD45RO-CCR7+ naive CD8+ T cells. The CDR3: CAISDRWTGRANYGYTF. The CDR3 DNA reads TGTGCCATCAGTGACAGATGGACAGGGCGGGCTAACTATGGCTACACCTTC.